This TCR beta chain came from a study of T cells after yellow fever vaccination. In the study overall: SMART-Seq v4 Ultra Low Input prepared the low-cell-number fractions. Study-level points and caveats: The presence of abundant clonotypes contaminating from the bulk population was possible in FACS-sorted repertoires. When the response was secondary, it was weaker but reached its peak faster, day 5 versus 15.

On this clonotype itself: Its antigen is undetermined.

Making TCR cDNA involved 5'RACE template switching, which added UMIs and a universal primer site. TCRdb passed the 5' RACE reads through MiXCR, listing each CDR3 protein once. This table holds about 430,000 distinct CDR3 sequences, roughly a sixth found once. The V end lost 0 bases, the J end lost 1 base, and 6 bases lay between the germline ends. Germline V gene data show CDR1 as ENHRY and CDR2 as SYGVKD. This CDR3 contains 14 residues. Sequenced here: PBMCs, sampled before the yellow fever booster vaccination. The TCR comes from a man younger than 30 who received the YFV17D yellow fever vaccine. This chain uses TRBV10-3 with TRBJ1-1, with D maybe TRBD1 (5 bases). The CDR3, as DNA: TGTGCCATCAGTGAGTCGAGGGGGAACACTGAAGCTTTCTTT. This encodes CAISESRGNTEAFF.